This T cell receptor (beta chain) came from a study of blood T cell repertoires in COVID-19. This clone has a single count. The repertoire was sequenced with immunoSEQ multiplex PCR; TCRdb's copy has only in-frame clones and lacks some. The table shows approximately 200,000 clones, with around 82% occurring only once. This sequence was found in a woman in her 30s who had recovered from COVID-19. The sample was peripheral blood.

CDR3 bases: TGTGCCAGCAGTTTAAAGGCGGGAGGGGTGTCCTACAATGAGCAGTTCTTC. Translating it yields CASSLKAGGVSYNEQFF. The rearrangement uses TRBV27 and TRBJ2-1; 9 bases fit TRBD2. Germline V gene data show CDR1 as MNHEY and CDR2 as SMNVEV (reference sequence). The length of the CDR3 is 17 residues. V trimming: 2 bases; J trimming: 1 base; junction bases outside the gene matches: 6.